This TCR beta chain was recovered during a study of blood T cell repertoires in COVID-19. The repertoire was sequenced with immunoSEQ multiplex PCR; TCRdb's copy has only in-frame clones and lacks some. There are 40,000 to 50,000 clones in the sample; 88% occur only once, and 4.8% lies in the top ten. The V end was cut by 1 base, the J end by 7 bases, with 10 bases between. CDR3 size: 14 residues. Germline V gene data show CDR1 as LNHDA and CDR2 as SQIVND (reference sequence). Sequencing was carried out using peripheral blood. The receptor comes from a human donor in a cohort sampled during active COVID-19. V is TRBV19 and J is TRBJ2-2; unclear D gene. The CDR3: CASSIGVRLGELFF. The CDR3 DNA is TGTGCCAGTAGTATAGGAGTGCGTCTCGGGGAGCTGTTTTTT.